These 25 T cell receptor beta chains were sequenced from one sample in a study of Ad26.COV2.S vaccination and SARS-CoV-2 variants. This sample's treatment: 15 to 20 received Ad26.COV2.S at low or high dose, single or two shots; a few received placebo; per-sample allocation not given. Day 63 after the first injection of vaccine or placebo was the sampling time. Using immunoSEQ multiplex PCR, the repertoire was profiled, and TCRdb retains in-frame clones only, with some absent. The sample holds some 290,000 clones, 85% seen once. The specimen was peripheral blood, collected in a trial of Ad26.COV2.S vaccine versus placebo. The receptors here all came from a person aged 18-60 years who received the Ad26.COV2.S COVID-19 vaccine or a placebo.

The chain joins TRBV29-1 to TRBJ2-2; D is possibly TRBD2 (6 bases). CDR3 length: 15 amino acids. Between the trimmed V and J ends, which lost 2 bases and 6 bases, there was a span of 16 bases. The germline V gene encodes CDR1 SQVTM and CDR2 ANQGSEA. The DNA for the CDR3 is TGCAGCGTTGAACGCTTCGGGGGACGGCCCGGGGAGCTGTTTTTT. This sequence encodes CSVERFGGRPGELFF.

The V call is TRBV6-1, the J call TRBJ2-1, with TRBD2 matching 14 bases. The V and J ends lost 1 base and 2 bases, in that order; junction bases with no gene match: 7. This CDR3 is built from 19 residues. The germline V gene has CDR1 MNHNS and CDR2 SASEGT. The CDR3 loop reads CASSEDPGLAGATYNEQFF. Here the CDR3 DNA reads TGTGCCAGCAGTGAAGACCCGGGACTAGCGGGGGCTACCTACAATGAGCAGTTCTTC.

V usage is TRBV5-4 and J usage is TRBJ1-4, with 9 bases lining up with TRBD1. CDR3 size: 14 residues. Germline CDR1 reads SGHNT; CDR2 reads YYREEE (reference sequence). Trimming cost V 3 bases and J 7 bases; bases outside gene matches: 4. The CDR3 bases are TGTGCCAGCAGCTCGATGGACAGGGGTGAAAAACTGTTTTTT. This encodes CASSSMDRGEKLFF. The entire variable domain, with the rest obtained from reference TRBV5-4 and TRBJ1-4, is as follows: ETGVTQSPTHLIKTRGQQVTLRCSSQSGHNTVSWYQQALGQGPQFIFQYYREEENGRGNFPPRFSGLQFPNYSSELNVNALELDDSALYLCASSSMDRGEKLFFGSGTQLSVL.

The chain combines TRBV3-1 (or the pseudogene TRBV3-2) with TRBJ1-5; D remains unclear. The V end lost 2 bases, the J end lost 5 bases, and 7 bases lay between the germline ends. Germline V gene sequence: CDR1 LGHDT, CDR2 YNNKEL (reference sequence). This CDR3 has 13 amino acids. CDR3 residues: CASSQNTYQPQHF. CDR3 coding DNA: TGTGCCAGCAGCCAAAATACGTATCAGCCCCAGCATTTT.

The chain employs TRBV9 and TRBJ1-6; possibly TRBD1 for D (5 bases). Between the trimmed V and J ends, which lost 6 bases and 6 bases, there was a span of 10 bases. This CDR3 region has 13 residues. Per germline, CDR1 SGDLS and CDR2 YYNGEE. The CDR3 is CASTGHPNSPLHF. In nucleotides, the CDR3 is TGTGCCAGCACTGGACACCCTAATTCACCCCTCCACTTT.

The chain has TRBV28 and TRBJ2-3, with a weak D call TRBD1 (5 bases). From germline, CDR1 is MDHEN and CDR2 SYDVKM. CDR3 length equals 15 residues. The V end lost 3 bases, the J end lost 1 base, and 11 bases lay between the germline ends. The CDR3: CASSFEGAGTDTQYF. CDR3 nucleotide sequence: TGTGCCAGCAGTTTCGAAGGGGCCGGCACAGATACGCAGTATTTT.

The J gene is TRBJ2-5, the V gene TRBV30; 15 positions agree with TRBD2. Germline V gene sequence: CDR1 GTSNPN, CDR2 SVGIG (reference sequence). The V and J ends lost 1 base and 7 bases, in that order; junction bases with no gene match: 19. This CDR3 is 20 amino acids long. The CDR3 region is CAWSAYPRTSGGALRGTQYF. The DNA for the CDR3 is TGTGCCTGGAGTGCCTACCCTCGGACTAGCGGGGGGGCCCTAAGAGGGACCCAGTACTTC.

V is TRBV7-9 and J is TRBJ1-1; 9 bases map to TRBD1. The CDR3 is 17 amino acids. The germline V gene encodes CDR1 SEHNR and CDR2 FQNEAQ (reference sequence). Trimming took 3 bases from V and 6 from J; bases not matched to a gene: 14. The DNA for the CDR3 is TGTGCCAGCAGCTTTGGACAGGGGTTTGGCTGGGTAGCTGAAGCTTTCTTT. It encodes CASSFGQGFGWVAEAFF. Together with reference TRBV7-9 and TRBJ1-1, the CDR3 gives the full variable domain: DTGVSQNPRHKITKRGQNVTFRCDPISEHNRLYWYRQTLGQGPEFLTYFQNEAQLEKSRLLSDRFSAERPKGSFSTLEIQRTEQGDSAMYLCASSFGQGFGWVAEAFFGQGTRLTVV.

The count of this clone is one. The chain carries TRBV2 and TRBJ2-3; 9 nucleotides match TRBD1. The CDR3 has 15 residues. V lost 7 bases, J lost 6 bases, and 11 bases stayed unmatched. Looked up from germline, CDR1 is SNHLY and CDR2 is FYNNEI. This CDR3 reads CASTLGDRAGDTQYF. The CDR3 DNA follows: TGTGCCAGCACATTGGGGGACAGGGCTGGCGATACGCAGTATTTT.

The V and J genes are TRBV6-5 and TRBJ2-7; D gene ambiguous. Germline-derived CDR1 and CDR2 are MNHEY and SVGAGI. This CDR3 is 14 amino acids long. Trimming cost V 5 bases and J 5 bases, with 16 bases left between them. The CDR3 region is CASSPPGWQNEQYF. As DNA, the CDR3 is TGTGCCAGCAGTCCTCCCGGTTGGCAAAACGAGCAGTACTTC.

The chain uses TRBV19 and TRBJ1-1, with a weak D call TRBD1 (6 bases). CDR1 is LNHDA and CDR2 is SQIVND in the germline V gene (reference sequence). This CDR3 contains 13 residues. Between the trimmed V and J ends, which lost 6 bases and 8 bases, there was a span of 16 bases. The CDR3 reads CASSHLSTGEAFF. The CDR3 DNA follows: TGTGCCAGTAGCCACCTCTCTACAGGGGAAGCTTTCTTT.

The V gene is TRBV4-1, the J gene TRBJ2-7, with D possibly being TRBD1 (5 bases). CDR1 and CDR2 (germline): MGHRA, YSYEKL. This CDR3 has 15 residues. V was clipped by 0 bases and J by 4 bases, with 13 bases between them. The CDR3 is CASSQEEGEGYEQYF. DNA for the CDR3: TGCGCCAGCAGCCAAGAGGAAGGGGAAGGGTACGAGCAGTACTTC.

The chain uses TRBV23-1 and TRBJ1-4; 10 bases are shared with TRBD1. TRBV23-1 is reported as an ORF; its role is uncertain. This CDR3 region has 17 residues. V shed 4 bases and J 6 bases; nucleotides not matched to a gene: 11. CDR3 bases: TGCGCCAGCAGTCCCGGGGACAGGGGAAGTTGGTATGAAAAACTGTTTTTT. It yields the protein CASSPGDRGSWYEKLFF.

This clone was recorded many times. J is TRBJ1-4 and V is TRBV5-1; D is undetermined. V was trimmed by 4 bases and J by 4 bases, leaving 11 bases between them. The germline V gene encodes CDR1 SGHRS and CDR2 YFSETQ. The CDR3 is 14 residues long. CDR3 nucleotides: TGCGCCAGCAGCCCGTTAGGAGGTAATGAAAAACTGTTTTTT. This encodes CASSPLGGNEKLFF.

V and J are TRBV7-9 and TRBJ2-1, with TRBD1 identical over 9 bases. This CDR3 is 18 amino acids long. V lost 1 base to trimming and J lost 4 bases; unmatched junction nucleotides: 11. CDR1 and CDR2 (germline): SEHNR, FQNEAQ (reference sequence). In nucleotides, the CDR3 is TGTGCCAGCAGCTTAGTCGCACCGGGACAGGGTTTATACAATGAGCAGTTCTTC. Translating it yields CASSLVAPGQGLYNEQFF. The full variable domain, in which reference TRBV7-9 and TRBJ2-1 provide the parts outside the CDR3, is DTGVSQNPRHKITKRGQNVTFRCDPISEHNRLYWYRQTLGQGPEFLTYFQNEAQLEKSRLLSDRFSAERPKGSFSTLEIQRTEQGDSAMYLCASSLVAPGQGLYNEQFFGPGTRLTVL.

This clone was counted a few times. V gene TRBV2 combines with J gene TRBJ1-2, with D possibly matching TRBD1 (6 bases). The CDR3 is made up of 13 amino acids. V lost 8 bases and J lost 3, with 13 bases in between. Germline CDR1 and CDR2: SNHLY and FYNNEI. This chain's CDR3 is CASQHRDYYGYTF. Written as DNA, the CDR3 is TGTGCCAGCCAACACAGGGACTACTATGGCTACACCTTC.

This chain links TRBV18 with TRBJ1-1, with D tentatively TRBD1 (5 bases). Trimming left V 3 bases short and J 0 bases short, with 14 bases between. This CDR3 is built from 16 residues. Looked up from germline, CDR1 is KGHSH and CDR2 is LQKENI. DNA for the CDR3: TGTGCCAGCTCACCTGGGGGGAGGATTTTGAACACTGAAGCTTTCTTT. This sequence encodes CASSPGGRILNTEAFF.

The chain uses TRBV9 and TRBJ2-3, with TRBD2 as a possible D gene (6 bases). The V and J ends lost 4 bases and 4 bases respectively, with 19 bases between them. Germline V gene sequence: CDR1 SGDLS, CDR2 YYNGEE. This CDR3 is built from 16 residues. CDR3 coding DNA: TGTGCCAGCAGCCTAGGTCTAGCGATAACCGCAGATACGCAGTATTTT. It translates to CASSLGLAITADTQYF.

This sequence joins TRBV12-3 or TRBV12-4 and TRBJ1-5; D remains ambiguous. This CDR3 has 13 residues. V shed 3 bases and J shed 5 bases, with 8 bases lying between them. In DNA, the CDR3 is TGTGCCAGCAGTTTGGCAGCAGATCAGCCCCAGCATTTT. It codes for CASSLAADQPQHF.

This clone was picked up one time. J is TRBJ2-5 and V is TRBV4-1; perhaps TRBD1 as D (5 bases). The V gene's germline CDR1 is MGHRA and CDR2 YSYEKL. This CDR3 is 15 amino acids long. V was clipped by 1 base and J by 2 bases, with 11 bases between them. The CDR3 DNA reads TGCGCCAGCAGCCAAGTGGGCGACAGTCAAGAGACCCAGTACTTC. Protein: CASSQVGDSQETQYF.

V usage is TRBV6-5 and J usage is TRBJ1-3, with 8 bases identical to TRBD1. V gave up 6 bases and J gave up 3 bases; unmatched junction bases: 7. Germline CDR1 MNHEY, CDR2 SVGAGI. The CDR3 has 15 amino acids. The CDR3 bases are TGTGCCAGCAGCGACCCCAGGGGGCTTGGAAACACCATATATTTT. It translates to CASSDPRGLGNTIYF.

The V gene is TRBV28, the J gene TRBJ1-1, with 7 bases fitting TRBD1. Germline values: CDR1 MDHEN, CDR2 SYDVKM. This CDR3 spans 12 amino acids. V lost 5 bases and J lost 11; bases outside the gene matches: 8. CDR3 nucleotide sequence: TGTGCCAGCAGTATGTCGGACAGGCGCGCTTTCTTT. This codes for CASSMSDRRAFF.

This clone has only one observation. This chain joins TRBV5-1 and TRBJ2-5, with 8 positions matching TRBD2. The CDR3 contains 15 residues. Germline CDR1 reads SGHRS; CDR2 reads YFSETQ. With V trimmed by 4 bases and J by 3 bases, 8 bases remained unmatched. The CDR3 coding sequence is TGCGCCAGCAGCAGTCTCGGGGGACTAGAAGAGACCCAGTACTTC. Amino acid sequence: CASSSLGGLEETQYF. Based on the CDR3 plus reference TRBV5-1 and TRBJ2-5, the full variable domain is KAGVTQTPRYLIKTRGQQVTLSCSPISGHRSVSWYQQTPGQGLQFLFEYFSETQRNKGNFPGRFSGRQFSNSRSEMNVSTLELGDSALYLCASSSLGGLEETQYFGPGTRLLVL.

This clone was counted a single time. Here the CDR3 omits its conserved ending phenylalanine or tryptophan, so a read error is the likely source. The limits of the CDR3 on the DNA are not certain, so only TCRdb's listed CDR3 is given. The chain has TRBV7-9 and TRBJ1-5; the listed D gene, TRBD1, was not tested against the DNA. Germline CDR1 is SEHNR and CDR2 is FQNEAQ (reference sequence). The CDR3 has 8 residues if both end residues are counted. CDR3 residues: CASSADRV.

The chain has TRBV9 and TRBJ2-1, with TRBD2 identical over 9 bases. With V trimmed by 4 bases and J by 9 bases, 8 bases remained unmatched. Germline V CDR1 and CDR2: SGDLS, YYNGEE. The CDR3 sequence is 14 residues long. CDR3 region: CASSLGGGASEQFF. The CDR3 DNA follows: TGTGCCAGCAGCCTCGGCGGGGGGGCCAGTGAGCAGTTCTTC.